Shown below are 14 T cell receptor beta chains from a single sample sequenced in a study of blood T cell repertoires in COVID-19. Sequencing was performed with immunoSEQ multiplex PCR; in TCRdb, only in-frame clones are kept and a portion is missing. The table includes about 180,000 clones, around 80% detected once. The sequenced material came from peripheral blood. Receptors were obtained from a woman in her 70s with acute or convalescent COVID-19.

J is TRBJ1-6 and V is TRBV6-1; 7 nucleotides line up with TRBD1. This CDR3 contains 19 residues. Losses at the gene ends were 1 base for V and 2 bases for J; bases not matched to a gene: 11. Looked up from germline, CDR1 is MNHNS and CDR2 is SASEGT. The CDR3 is CASSEEVVTGTAYNSPLHF. The CDR3 coding sequence is TGTGCCAGCAGTGAAGAGGTTGTGACGGGGACAGCCTATAATTCACCCCTCCACTTT.

The chain uses TRBV10-3 and TRBJ2-1; 7 nucleotides agree with TRBD2. V lost 6 bases to trimming and J lost 6 bases; unmatched junction nucleotides: 17. CDR1 is ENHRY and CDR2 is SYGVKD in the germline V gene. CDR3 length equals 17 residues. CDR3 coding DNA: TGTGCCATCAGCAACCCTAGCGGCTGGTTGGGGGGCAATGAGCAGTTCTTC. Translating gives CAISNPSGWLGGNEQFF.

As concerns this clone: Other DNA sequences of this sample code for an identical CDR3. The chain joins TRBV28 to TRBJ1-1, with D perhaps matching TRBD1 (5 bases). The ends were cut back, 6 bases at V and 4 bases at J, with 9 bases in the middle. The CDR3 has 12 amino acids. From germline, CDR1 is MDHEN and CDR2 SYDVKM. The CDR3 spells CASRTGGTEAFF. In nucleotides, the CDR3 is TGTGCCAGCAGGACCGGGGGCACTGAAGCTTTCTTT.

V gene TRBV6-4 combines with J gene TRBJ1-1; the D gene is possibly TRBD1 (5 bases). V was shortened by 8 bases and J by 1 base, with 17 bases between the two germline ends. CDR3 length: 15 residues. The V gene's germline CDR1 is MRHNA and CDR2 SNTAGT. The CDR3 spells CASQSQVSSNTEAFF. For the CDR3, the DNA is TGTGCCAGCCAATCACAGGTTTCCTCGAACACTGAAGCTTTCTTT.

The chain carries TRBV6-1 and TRBJ1-2, with a tentative D call TRBD1 (5 bases). This CDR3 has 15 residues. CDR1 is MNHNS and CDR2 is SASEGT in the germline V gene. The germline V and J ends were trimmed by 2 bases and 4 bases, with 14 bases remaining between them. CDR3 loop: CASSESGGRSYGYTF. DNA for the CDR3: TGTGCCAGCAGTGAAAGCGGGGGTAGAAGCTATGGCTACACCTTC.

CDR3 DNA sequence: TGCGCCAGCAGCCCCCGGACAGACTCCTACGAGCAGTACTTC. Translation: CASSPRTDSYEQYF. This chain links TRBV4-1 with TRBJ2-7; perhaps TRBD1 as D (6 bases). CDR1 and CDR2 from the germline V gene are MGHRA and YSYEKL. The CDR3 covers 14 residues. V was pared by 4 bases and J by 0 bases, with 10 bases between.

The genes are TRBV6-5 and TRBJ1-2; no clear D gene. CDR1 and CDR2 (germline): MNHEY, SVGAGI. Trimming pared 6 bases from V and 2 bases from J, leaving 13 bases between. The CDR3 extends over 14 amino acids. CDR3 in amino acids: CASRLGRENYGYTF. CDR3 in DNA: TGTGCCAGCAGGCTAGGCAGAGAAAACTATGGCTACACCTTC.

V is TRBV5-5 and J is TRBJ2-1; tentative D call: TRBD1 (6 bases). The CDR3 has 16 amino acids. With 1 base removed from V and 7 bases from J, the gap between germline ends came to 18 bases. Germline values: CDR1 SGHKS, CDR2 YYEKEE (reference sequence). The DNA of the CDR3 is TGTGCCAGCAGCTTGATTTTTGGGGGCGTAGCGAATGAGCAGTTCTTC. Translation: CASSLIFGGVANEQFF.

As to this clone: One end of the junction varies from germline; a read error may be responsible. The rearrangement links TRBV20-1 to TRBJ2-1, with 8 bases identical to TRBD2. Looked up from germline, CDR1 is DFQATT and CDR2 is SNEGSKA (reference sequence). The CDR3 consists of 15 residues. The CDR3 DNA reads TGCAGTGCTAGTAAGGCGGGAGGCTCCGACAATGAGCAGTTCTTC. It encodes CSASKAGGSDNEQFF.

V is TRBV3-1 (or the pseudogene TRBV3-2) and J is TRBJ1-2; 7 bases are shared with TRBD1. Unmatched junction bases numbered 15, after V lost 5 bases and J lost 3 bases. CDR1 and CDR2 (germline): LGHDT, YNNKEL (reference sequence). The CDR3 consists of 17 residues. The CDR3: CASSSKPAGQSHYGYTF. The CDR3 coding sequence is TGTGCCAGCAGCTCAAAGCCCGCGGGACAGAGTCACTATGGCTACACCTTC.

The genes are TRBV20-1 and TRBJ1-1; TRBD1 matches at 8 bases. Trimming cost V 1 base and J 9 bases; bases outside gene matches: 1. Per the germline V gene, CDR1 is DFQATT and CDR2 is SNEGSKA (reference sequence). CDR3 size: 11 residues. The CDR3 spells CSARGTGKAFF. The CDR3 nucleotides are TGCAGTGCTAGAGGGACAGGGAAAGCTTTCTTT.

The chain combines TRBV11-2 with TRBJ1-2; tentative D call: TRBD1 (5 bases). V was cut by 1 base and J by 1 base, with 13 bases left in between. The CDR3 length is 16 residues. The germline CDR1 and CDR2 sequences are SGHAT and FQNNGV. CDR3 residues: CASSLARGGVNYGYTF. CDR3 DNA: TGTGCCAGCAGCTTAGCTAGGGGTGGGGTTAACTATGGCTACACCTTC.

This chain joins TRBV6-5 and TRBJ2-2, with D tentatively TRBD1 (6 bases). The V gene lost 7 bases and the J gene lost 0 bases, with 12 bases spanning the gap. From germline, CDR1 is MNHEY and CDR2 SVGAGI. This CDR3 spans 15 amino acids. The CDR3 bases are TGTGCCAGCAATTCAGGGGACGCGAACACCGGGGAGCTGTTTTTT. This sequence encodes CASNSGDANTGELFF.

The rearrangement links TRBV5-4 to TRBJ2-5; D is perhaps TRBD1 (6 bases). Germline V gene data show CDR1 as SGHNT and CDR2 as YYREEE (reference sequence). Trimming shortened V by 0 bases and J by 2 bases, and 14 bases separated the two germline ends. This CDR3 has 16 amino acids. The CDR3, as DNA: TGTGCCAGCAGCTTGGATCCAGGGGCACCTCAAGAGACCCAGTACTTC. Its protein is CASSLDPGAPQETQYF.